The 29 T cell receptor beta chains below all came from one sample that was sequenced in a study of T cell changes during pregnancy in multiple sclerosis. Sequenced by immunoSEQ multiplex PCR; TCRdb stores in-frame clones only, minus some. The sample records roughly 57,000 clones, 94% being singletons. This specimen was CD8+ T cells from peripheral blood mononuclear cells, taken after pregnancy. These TCRs come from a female donor with multiple sclerosis, enrolled in a pregnancy study.

The chain couples TRBV12-5 to TRBJ2-7, with D possibly being TRBD2 (5 bases). Germline loops: CDR1 LGHNT, CDR2 FRNRAP. CDR3 length: 14 residues. The DNA of the CDR3 is TGTGCGGGTCTGGGGAGCCGAGACCCCTACGAGCAGTACTTC. Its protein product is CAGLGSRDPYEQYF.

This clone occurred a few times. The J gene is TRBJ1-1, the V gene TRBV19, with 9 bases fitting TRBD1. The V and J ends lost 1 base and 7 bases, in that order; junction bases with no gene match: 4. CDR3 length: 14 amino acids. Looked up from germline, CDR1 is LNHDA and CDR2 is SQIVND (reference sequence). The CDR3 loop is CASSIGGTGNEAFF. The CDR3 bases are TGTGCCAGTAGTATAGGGGGGACAGGGAATGAAGCTTTCTTT.

The V and J genes are TRBV5-1 and TRBJ1-1; tentative D call: TRBD1 (6 bases). The germline V and J ends were trimmed by 2 bases and 0 bases, with 17 bases remaining between them. The germline CDR1 and CDR2 sequences are SGHRS and YFSETQ. This CDR3 spans 17 amino acids. The CDR3 region is CASSLRGSGRLNTEAFF. The CDR3 DNA reads TGCGCCAGCAGCTTAAGGGGGAGCGGCAGATTGAACACTGAAGCTTTCTTT.

The chain recombines TRBV6-1 with TRBJ2-1; TRBD2 matches 14 bases. Germline V lookup: CDR1 MNHNS, CDR2 SASEGT. This CDR3 spans 15 amino acids. V shed 4 bases, J shed 8 bases, and the junction held 4 bases outside the gene matches. The CDR3 reads CASSVTSGRADEQFF. In nucleotides, the CDR3 is TGTGCCAGCAGTGTGACTAGCGGGAGGGCCGATGAGCAGTTCTTC.

The chain uses TRBV9 and TRBJ2-7, with 8 bases that match TRBD1. With V trimmed by 3 bases and J by 5 bases, 7 bases remained unmatched. CDR1 and CDR2 (germline): SGDLS, YYNGEE. The CDR3 totals 14 residues. CDR3 bases: TGTGCCAGCAGCGCGACAGGGGTTAACGACGAGCAGTACTTC. As protein: CASSATGVNDEQYF.

This clone was seen a handful of times. This chain links TRBV2 with TRBJ2-7, with 9 bases fitting TRBD1. The trim removed 5 bases at V and 6 bases at J, leaving 8 bases unmatched. Germline CDR1 reads SNHLY; CDR2 reads FYNNEI. The CDR3 consists of 14 residues. The CDR3 is CASSTGTGIREQYF. CDR3 DNA sequence: TGTGCCAGCAGTACCGGGACAGGGATCCGCGAGCAGTACTTC. Combining the CDR3 with reference TRBV2 and TRBJ2-7 gives the whole variable domain EPEVTQTPSHQVTQMGQEVILRCVPISNHLYFYWYRQILGQKVEFLVSFYNNEISEKSEIFDDQFSVERPDGSNFTLKIRSTKLEDSAMYFCASSTGTGIREQYFGPGTRLTVT.

The chain employs TRBV7-6 and TRBJ2-7; D ambiguous. Germline-derived CDR1 and CDR2 are SGHVS and FNYEAQ. This CDR3 has 14 amino acids. Trimming took off 5 bases at V and 1 base at J, with 12 bases between the two ends. CDR3 in DNA: TGTGCCAGCAGCCCTCCTGACAAGTCCTACGAGCAGTACTTC. Amino acid sequence: CASSPPDKSYEQYF.

The CDR3 nucleotides are TGTGCCAGTAGTAGCGGGAGGGCATACGAGCAGTACTTC. Protein sequence: CASSSGRAYEQYF. The rearrangement links TRBV19 to TRBJ2-7, with 9 bases aligning to TRBD2. J lost 4 bases, V lost 4 bases, and 2 bases had no gene match. CDR1 and CDR2 from the germline V gene are LNHDA and SQIVND (reference sequence). The CDR3 runs to 13 residues.

The chain couples TRBV7-8 to TRBJ2-1; 10 positions agree with TRBD2. There are 16 residues in the CDR3. Trimming removed 1 base from V and 8 bases from J; junction bases left unmatched: 8. Germline V CDR1 and CDR2: SGHVS, FQNEAQ. The CDR3 DNA reads TGTGCCAGCAGCTTAGGGTCTAGCGGGAGTCAGCATGAGCAGTTCTTC. This encodes CASSLGSSGSQHEQFF.

This chain connects TRBV9 to TRBJ1-4; TRBD1 might be the D (6 bases). There are 15 residues in the CDR3. Between the trimmed V and J ends, which lost 2 bases and 4 bases, there was a span of 12 bases. CDR1 is SGDLS and CDR2 is YYNGEE in the germline V gene. CDR3 sequence reads: CASSVVGGGNEKLFF. DNA for the CDR3: TGTGCCAGCAGCGTCGTAGGGGGGGGTAATGAAAAACTGTTTTTT.

This chain uses TRBV5-3 with TRBJ2-2; 9 nucleotides agree with TRBD1. TRBV5-3 is given ORF status, its function remaining uncertain. The CDR3 is 19 amino acids. Trimming removed 4 bases from V and 6 bases from J; junction bases left unmatched: 19. The CDR3: CARSPKRDRVICRAGELFF. DNA of the CDR3: TGTGCCAGAAGCCCCAAGCGGGACAGGGTAATTTGTCGGGCCGGGGAGCTGTTTTTT.

This clone came up once. The chain recombines TRBV27 with TRBJ1-1; D not resolved. Germline lookup yields CDR1 MNHEY and CDR2 SMNVEV (reference sequence). The CDR3 runs 12 residues. Trimming took 5 bases from V and 4 from J, leaving 8 bases between them. The CDR3 DNA reads TGTGCCAGCAGTCCGCCGGGCACTGAAGCTTTCTTT. Protein sequence: CASSPPGTEAFF.

This chain links TRBV5-1 with TRBJ1-1; TRBD1 might be the D (6 bases). Germline lookup yields CDR1 SGHRS and CDR2 YFSETQ. V shed 3 bases and J shed 0 bases, with 15 bases lying between them. The CDR3 covers 16 residues. Here the CDR3 reads CASSSTWTAMNTEAFF. The CDR3 DNA follows: TGCGCCAGCAGCTCGACGTGGACAGCGATGAACACTGAAGCTTTCTTT. Full variable domain (rest looked up from reference TRBV5-1 and TRBJ1-1): KAGVTQTPRYLIKTRGQQVTLSCSPISGHRSVSWYQQTPGQGLQFLFEYFSETQRNKGNFPGRFSGRQFSNSRSEMNVSTLELGDSALYLCASSSTWTAMNTEAFFGQGTRLTVV.

This clone was detected once. This sequence joins TRBV5-6 and TRBJ2-7, with 9 bases matching TRBD2. Germline-derived CDR1 and CDR2 are SGHDT and YYEEEE. Trimming removed 0 bases from V and 6 bases from J; junction bases left unmatched: 4. This CDR3 spans 14 amino acids. The CDR3 nucleotides are TGTGCCAGCAGCTTGGGCGGGAGGGCCCCCGAGCAGTACTTC. Translating it yields CASSLGGRAPEQYF. Based on the CDR3 plus reference TRBV5-6 and TRBJ2-7, the full variable domain is DAGVTQSPTHLIKTRGQQVTLRCSPKSGHDTVSWYQQALGQGPQFIFQYYEEEERQRGNFPDRFSGHQFPNYSSELNVNALLLGDSALYLCASSLGGRAPEQYFGPGTRLTVT.

A few counts support this clone. The chain uses TRBV19 and TRBJ2-4; D not certain. The germline V and J ends were trimmed by 8 bases and 5 bases, with 10 bases remaining between them. The CDR3 runs to 12 residues. CDR1 and CDR2 from the germline V gene are LNHDA and SQIVND (reference sequence). CDR3 in amino acids: CASAAQENIQYF. CDR3 nucleotides: TGTGCCAGTGCAGCCCAGGAAAACATTCAGTACTTC.

The chain couples TRBV10-3 to TRBJ1-2, with a weak D call TRBD1 (6 bases). The length of the CDR3 is 16 residues. CDR1 ENHRY and CDR2 SYGVKD come from the germline V gene. V gave up 2 bases and J gave up 4 bases, with 17 bases separating them. The CDR3 sequence: CAISEPGHQSTYGYTF. The DNA for the CDR3 is TGTGCCATCAGTGAGCCGGGACATCAGAGCACCTATGGCTACACCTTC.

The chain joins TRBV7-9 to TRBJ2-2; no clear D gene. From germline, CDR1 is SEHNR and CDR2 FQNEAQ (reference sequence). The CDR3 consists of 12 residues. The ends were cut back, 5 bases at V and 7 bases at J, with 8 bases in the middle. The CDR3 loop reads CASSPRYGELFF. CDR3 in DNA: TGTGCCAGCAGCCCGAGGTACGGGGAGCTGTTTTTT.

The chain couples TRBV14 to TRBJ2-7; D perhaps matches TRBD1 (5 bases). V was pared by 0 bases and J by 5 bases, with 17 bases between. This CDR3 contains 16 residues. The germline V gene has CDR1 SGHDN and CDR2 FVKESK. CDR3 DNA sequence: TGTGCCAGCAGCCAAGATTACAGGCTGGGCTTTGACGAGCAGTACTTC. Translation gives CASSQDYRLGFDEQYF.

This clone was observed once. This chain uses TRBV5-1 with TRBJ2-7; D gene uncertain. Trimming took off 4 bases at V and 1 base at J, with 9 bases between the two ends. Germline V gene data show CDR1 as SGHRS and CDR2 as YFSETQ. The CDR3 has 13 residues. The DNA for the CDR3 is TGCGCCAGCAGCGAGAGCCCGTCCTACGAGCAGTACTTC. Protein product: CASSESPSYEQYF.

There are a few counts of this clone. The chain employs TRBV30 and TRBJ1-1; TRBD1 might be the D (6 bases). Trimming left V 8 bases short and J 6 bases short, with 16 bases between. This CDR3 spans 12 amino acids. Germline CDR1 GTSNPN, CDR2 SVGIG (reference sequence). CDR3 in amino acids: CATQGMRAEAFF. DNA for the CDR3: TGTGCCACCCAGGGGATGCGGGCTGAAGCTTTCTTT.

The CDR3 DNA reads TGTGCCAGCAGCGTGATCCCAGGGTTGGAGACCCAGTACTTC. Translated, it gives CASSVIPGLETQYF. The rearrangement links TRBV9 to TRBJ2-5, with D tentatively TRBD1 (5 bases). The V gene lost 2 bases and the J gene lost 5 bases, with 13 bases spanning the gap. Germline CDR1 reads SGDLS; CDR2 reads YYNGEE. The length of the CDR3 is 14 residues.

The chain combines TRBV10-3 with TRBJ2-7, with D possibly matching TRBD1 (5 bases). The V end was cut by 6 bases, the J end by 4 bases, with 13 bases between. There are 13 residues in the CDR3. CDR1 is ENHRY, CDR2 SYGVKD, per germline. CDR3 coding DNA: TGTGCCATCAGCTGGGGCAGCGATTACGAGCAGTACTTC. Its protein is CAISWGSDYEQYF.

The V call is TRBV11-2, the J call TRBJ2-7; D unresolved. Trimming removed 5 bases at V and 2 bases at J, with 16 bases between. Looked up from germline, CDR1 is SGHAT and CDR2 is FQNNGV. This CDR3 is built from 15 residues. The CDR3 loop is CASSITPEVAYEQYF. CDR3 bases: TGTGCCAGCAGCATCACACCCGAGGTGGCCTACGAGCAGTACTTC.

The chain employs TRBV5-4 and TRBJ2-6; tentative D call: TRBD1 (5 bases). The CDR3 loop spans 15 amino acids. CDR1 and CDR2 (germline): SGHNT, YYREEE (reference sequence). Trimming removed 4 bases from V and 4 bases from J, with 12 bases in between. The CDR3 DNA follows: TGTGCCAGCAGCCCTCAGGGTAGCGGGGCCAACGTCCTGACTTTC. It encodes CASSPQGSGANVLTF.

The rearrangement links TRBV7-8 to TRBJ1-1, with D perhaps TRBD1 (6 bases). Trimming cost V 3 bases and J 5 bases, with 16 bases left between them. The germline V gene encodes CDR1 SGHVS and CDR2 FQNEAQ. The length of the CDR3 is 15 residues. The DNA of the CDR3 is TGTGCCAGCAGCTTGGGGGCCACCGGCGGAACTGAAGCTTTCTTT. Amino acids: CASSLGATGGTEAFF. Full variable domain (missing parts from reference TRBV7-8 and TRBJ1-1): GAGVSQSPRYKVAKRGQDVALRCDPISGHVSLFWYQQALGQGPEFLTYFQNEAQLDKSGLPSDRFFAERPEGSVSTLKIQRTQQEDSAVYLCASSLGATGGTEAFFGQGTRLTVV.

V and J are TRBV13 and TRBJ1-4; 10 bases are a match to TRBD1. The CDR3 loop spans 18 amino acids. Germline values: CDR1 PRHDT, CDR2 FYEKMQ (reference sequence). Germline trimming cut 1 base from V and 7 bases from J; bases unmatched to any gene: 12. The DNA for the CDR3 is TGTGCCAGCAGCTTAGCAGGGGGACAGGGGACGGCTAGTGAAAAACTGTTTTTT. This translates into CASSLAGGQGTASEKLFF.

The rearrangement joins TRBV11-2 to TRBJ1-5; no firm D call. This CDR3 spans 15 amino acids. Germline-derived CDR1 and CDR2 are SGHAT and FQNNGV. V shed 5 bases and J shed 7 bases, with 18 bases lying between them. The CDR3 DNA reads as TGTGCCAGCAGCCTGAGTCGAGGTGGTAGACAGCCCCAGCATTTT. It codes for CASSLSRGGRQPQHF. Full variable domain (missing parts from reference TRBV11-2 and TRBJ1-5): EAGVAQSPRYKIIEKRQSVAFWCNPISGHATLYWYQQILGQGPKLLIQFQNNGVVDDSQLPKDRFSAERLKGVDSTLKIQPAKLEDSAVYLCASSLSRGGRQPQHFGDGTRLSIL.

The CDR3 loop reads CASSLSDSSYEQYF. As DNA, the CDR3 is TGTGCCAGCAGTTTATCTGACAGTTCCTACGAGCAGTACTTC. The chain joins TRBV27 to TRBJ2-7, with a tentative D call TRBD1 (5 bases). The V end was cut by 0 bases, the J end by 1 base, with 7 bases between. CDR3 length equals 14 residues. Germline assignment: CDR1 MNHEY and CDR2 SMNVEV (reference sequence).

The chain carries TRBV5-6 and TRBJ2-7, with D maybe TRBD1 (5 bases). Germline CDR1 SGHDT, CDR2 YYEEEE. V was cut by 0 bases and J by 4 bases, with 17 bases left in between. CDR3 length: 16 amino acids. The CDR3 DNA follows: TGTGCCAGCAGCTTGGACGGATTAGGGGATCGGTACGAGCAGTACTTC. This encodes CASSLDGLGDRYEQYF.